The entry that follows covers one T cell receptor (beta chain) sequence. What this receptor recognizes is not known. This sample is part of a study of cytomegalovirus exposure and HLA in healthy donors (dated by TCRdb to about 2017). Concerning the study at large: An earlier analysis of several hundred of the donors reported approximately 300 Gb of sequence data and some 100 million unique TCR beta sequences from around 200 million T cells. An early release covering roughly 640 HLA-typed donors comprised 250 to 350 gigabases of sequencing data and some 79 million unique TCR sequences. Among the approximately 430 genotyped donors, approximately 76% belonged to the genetic ancestry cluster associated with self-reported Caucasian donors. The study aimed to test whether signatures of past pathogen exposure could be identified by cataloging public T cell receptors. The study used immunosequencing to profile the T cell repertoires of approximately 690 subjects and linked those repertoires to cytomegalovirus serostatus. Besides the first cohort of under 700 subjects, a separate validation cohort made up of over 100 different subjects was used. High-throughput TCR immunosequencing, statistical association of individual TCRs with disease status, and machine learning were combined to predict cytomegalovirus infection status. In a later analysis, previously published TCR beta repertoires from several hundred donors were re-analyzed and high-resolution HLA genotyping was added so that TCR occurrence patterns could be studied. Rather than using new phenotypic data, the later analysis identified candidate immune exposures from TCR beta sequences and from how often those sequences occurred across donors. An earlier analysis of 587 of the donors used high-throughput TCR beta sequencing to judge whether each TCR beta V gene segment behaved as functional or pseudogenic. Donor age, sex, ethnicity and CMV serostatus were compiled alongside the repertoire data. Genome-wide SNP genotypes for about 60% of the 666 donors were used in a later genetic analysis, which treated that subset as a discovery cohort. Every discovery cohort repertoire had been produced on one sequencing platform. HLA typing included class I and class II loci at four-digit resolution. Typing coverage differed by locus: A, B, C, DRB1 and DQB1 were typed in about 620-630 donors, DQA1 in 500 to 550, DPA1 in 606, and DPB1 in roughly 450. A handful of DR-DQ haplotypes were treated as single units for association and clustering because of strong linkage in the cohort. On average, over 200,000 unique TCR beta nucleotide sequences were sequenced per donor among some 420 genotyped donors of the cohort, with 15% to 20% of those sequences being non-productive. Study-wide conclusions, independent of this receptor: A few of the identified cytomegalovirus-associated TCR beta chains were confirmed in vitro to be specific for cytomegalovirus antigens. In an earlier analysis of around 600 of the donors, most TCR beta V segments appeared in productive rearrangements about 87% or about 30% of the time, broadly matching IMGT annotations. CMV serostatus was the only immune exposure information available for the cohort. In a later analysis, most CMV-associated TCR beta chains were found to appear HLA-restricted, with HLA associations seemingly driven largely by CMV exposure. Roughly uniform sequencing depth across donors was assumed in presence/absence analyses, although this assumption may not hold. According to the authors, the approach could potentially be generalized to other disease states and immunological phenotypes. The study gave a list of under 200 TCR beta chains associated with cytomegalovirus. According to a later genetic analysis, donors in an Asian-associated ancestry cluster had fewer N-insertions in productive TCRs than the approximately 650-donor mean. The cohort was sequenced for TCR beta chains only, and without alpha or paired-chain data the features that could be detected were limited. Approximately 18 rarely observed V segments, including chromosome 9 orphons, were excluded from the earlier analysis of almost 600 of the donors because counts were too low. Specific HLA alleles were associated with 15,000 to 20,000 TCR beta sequences at a false discovery rate of 0.05 in a later analysis. Because HLA typing was missing for some donors at each locus, association tests included only the typed subset. A cluster of highly shared sequence variants was judged likely to be a technical artifact of the sequencing pipeline. Compared with equally common non-associated chains, HLA-associated TCR beta chains in a later analysis were more clonally expanded and had lower generation probabilities. Correlated functional status among segregating V segments might reflect linkage disequilibrium, but an unknown experimental factor could not be ruled out. A later genetic analysis associated a missense DCLRE1C variant with V-gene and J-gene trimming of TCR beta chains, and an independent cohort replicated the association. According to a later analysis, TCR association rates differed among HLA loci, with DRB1 alleles showing the most associated TCRs and HLA-C alleles showing the fewest. While some public TCRs were present in many individuals, most TCR sequences turned up only very rarely across donors. In a later analysis, several top co-occurrence clusters were reported to appear linked to parvovirus B19, influenza, CMV and Epstein-Barr virus. In both the original and validation cohorts, the classifier was reported to diagnose cytomegalovirus status with high specificity and sensitivity. Strong co-occurrence of HLA alleles, especially DR and DQ, made assigning TCR associations to individual alleles difficult. A further reported finding was that TCR beta sequences accurately predicted the HLA-A and HLA-B alleles for most subjects in the first cohort.

The method behind the library was the immunoSEQ multiplex PCR assay. The multiplex PCR relied on a mix of 60 forward primers for TCR Vbeta segments and 13 reverse primers for TCR Jbeta segments. A multiplex PCR assay on genomic DNA amplified the CDR3 region of rearranged TCR beta genes. On the Illumina HiSeq System, the amplified TCR beta libraries were sequenced as 87-base-pair reads. Under the source paper's analysis protocol: In a later analysis, 80 million or so unique TCR beta chains were counted across the 650 to 750 repertoires, and around 11 million of these chains were shared by at least two donors. Raw reads were error-corrected and collapsed into unique sequences with a nearest-neighbor algorithm that merged closely related sequences to remove PCR and sequencing errors. V, D and J gene segments were assigned by aligning CDR3 sequences to IMGT reference sequences. Each retained sequence needed at least a six-nucleotide match to both a V gene segment and a J gene segment. A rearrangement counted as productive if the CDR3 had no stop codons and remained in frame with V and J, and every other rearrangement counted as non-productive. CDR3 was defined by IMGT convention, running from the second conserved V-encoded cysteine to the conserved J-encoded phenylalanine. The earlier analysis of about 610 of the donors excluded sequences that lacked an unambiguous match to a single V gene segment. An earlier analysis of approximately 590 of the donors called V segments functional above 56.7% productive rearrangements and segregating when the between-donor standard deviation exceeded 5%. A statistical classification framework was developed to diagnose cytomegalovirus status using the catalog of TCR beta chain sequences. In a later analysis, TCR nucleotide sequences were compared against IMGT/GENE-DB human TR gene sequences so that V and J genes could be assigned. The TCRdist pipeline was used in a later analysis to assign CDR3 sequences and most-parsimonious VDJ recombination scenarios. A later analysis defined each TCR beta chain by its CDR3 amino acid sequence plus V-gene family, and excluded reads lacking a unique V-gene family. A later analysis removed roughly 590 highly shared, low-generation-probability nucleotide sequences to deal with suspected cross-contamination and a sequencing artifact. For each public chain, a later analysis derived a clonal expansion index from normalized ranks of inferred template counts within each repertoire. A later analysis computed generation probabilities with a VDJ recombination model fitted to out-of-frame rearrangements, and checked the results against IGoR. In a later analysis, hypergeometric tests were used to score TCR-TCR, TCR-HLA and TCR-CMV co-occurrence, with a repertoire-size bias correction applied to TCR pairs. False discovery rates were estimated in a later analysis by permuting HLA or CMV assignments 20 times. In a later analysis, co-occurring TCRs were grouped using DBSCAN, with TCRdist sequence similarity added in when clustering inside HLA-allele-positive subsets. Co-occurrence clustering excluded repertoires with fewer than 30,000 or more than 120,000 public chains, plus five with anomalous nucleotide sharing. In TCRdb, the immuneACCESS table is reduced to in-frame sequences with V and J assigned. These tables do not hold every clone; where another copy was compared, an unresolved V gene accounts for under half, and the others remain unexplained. V and J calls and clone size are those listed in that table; D and trimming were worked out from the DNA. The sample's records list around 140,000 clones. Less than 2% of the sample lies in the top ten.

In total, just over 650 healthy bone marrow donors made up the cohort. Cohort members were all nominally healthy when sampled, although unrecorded immune exposures were likely present. The donor tested CMV seronegative, placing the donor among the 350 to 400 seronegative members of the cohort. A peripheral blood sample was collected from each donor, and TCR beta sequencing was performed on peripheral blood mononuclear cells. Genomic DNA was extracted from the blood cell samples with the Qiagen DNeasy Blood Extraction Kit. This receptor was taken from a woman between 40 and 55 years old in good health and CMV-seronegative. Input material: PBMCs.

Here is the DNA: TGTGCCATCAGTGAGTCGAGAAGGGAGCTGTTTTTT. Translated, it gives CAISESRRELFF. The chain employs TRBV10-3 and TRBJ2-2, with the D segment identity uncertain. Trimming at the junction amounts to 0 bases on V and 9 bases on J, and the germline ends lie 5 bases apart. CDR1 and CDR2 were assigned from the germline V gene as ENHRY and SYGVKD. The CDR3 covers 12 residues, taking in both the cysteine and the phenylalanine. This entry keeps only the CDR3 DNA: 36 bases, framed from base 1.